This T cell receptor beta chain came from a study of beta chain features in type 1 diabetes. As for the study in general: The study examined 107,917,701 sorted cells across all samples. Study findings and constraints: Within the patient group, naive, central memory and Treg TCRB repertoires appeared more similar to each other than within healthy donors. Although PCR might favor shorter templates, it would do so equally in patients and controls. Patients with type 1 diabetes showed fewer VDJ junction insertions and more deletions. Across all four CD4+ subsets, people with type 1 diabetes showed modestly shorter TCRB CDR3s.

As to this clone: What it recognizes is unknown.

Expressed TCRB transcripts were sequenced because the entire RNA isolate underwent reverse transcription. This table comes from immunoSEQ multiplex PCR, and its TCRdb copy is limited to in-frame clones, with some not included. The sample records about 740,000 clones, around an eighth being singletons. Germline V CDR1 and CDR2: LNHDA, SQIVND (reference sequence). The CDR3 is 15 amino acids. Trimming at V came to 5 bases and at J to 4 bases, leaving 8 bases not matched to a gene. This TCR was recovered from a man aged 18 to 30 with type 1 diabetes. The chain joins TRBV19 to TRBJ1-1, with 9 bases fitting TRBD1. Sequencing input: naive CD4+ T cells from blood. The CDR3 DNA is TGTGCCAGTAGTCTCTCACAGGGGGCGGGCACTGAAGCTTTCTTT. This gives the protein CASSLSQGAGTEAFF. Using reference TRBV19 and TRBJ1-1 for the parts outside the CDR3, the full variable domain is DGGITQSPKYLFRKEGQNVTLSCEQNLNHDAMYWYRQDPGQGLRLIYYSQIVNDFQKGDIAEGYSVSREKKESFPLTVTSAQKNPTAFYLCASSLSQGAGTEAFFGQGTRLTVV.